The 28 T cell receptor beta chains below were found in one sample sequenced in a study of shared clonotypes between healthy human individuals. Here immunoSEQ multiplex PCR was the method, and the copy in TCRdb shows in-frame clones only, minus some. This table holds hundreds of thousands of clones, about 95% found once. Sequences were obtained from naive CD4+ T cells sorted from blood. Subset meaning: CD45RA+ positively selected. These receptors were collected from a woman aged 30 to 39 in good health.

The CDR3 spells CASIIDSMNTEAFF. The CDR3 DNA sequence: TGTGCCAGCATCATTGACAGCATGAACACTGAAGCTTTCTTT. The chain joins TRBV11-2 to TRBJ1-1; maybe TRBD1 (5 bases). V shed 7 bases and J shed 0 bases, with 12 bases lying between them. CDR1 and CDR2 (germline): SGHAT, FQNNGV. The CDR3 sequence is 14 residues long.

The genes are TRBV19 and TRBJ1-5, with 8 bases lining up with TRBD1. CDR3 size: 12 residues. The germline CDR1 and CDR2 sequences are LNHDA and SQIVND (reference sequence). V was pared by 8 bases and J by 4 bases, with 1 base of the junction left unmatched. In DNA, the CDR3 is TGTGCCAGTCGACAGGGGAATCAGCCCCAGCATTTT. Protein: CASRQGNQPQHF.

V usage is TRBV9 and J usage is TRBJ1-1, with TRBD1 matching 7 bases. The germline gives CDR1 SGDLS, CDR2 YYNGEE. This CDR3 region has 16 residues. J was trimmed by 6 bases and V by 3 bases; bases with no gene match: 14. The CDR3 sequence: CASSASGTDTKAEAFF. The CDR3, as DNA: TGTGCCAGCAGCGCCTCCGGGACAGACACAAAAGCTGAAGCTTTCTTT.

The rearrangement uses TRBV30 and TRBJ2-7; weak D call: TRBD2 (6 bases). Germline values: CDR1 GTSNPN, CDR2 SVGIG (reference sequence). This CDR3 region has 13 residues. The germline V and J ends were trimmed by 2 bases and 3 bases, with 11 bases remaining between them. CDR3 protein: CAWSRGINYEQYF. The CDR3 nucleotides are TGTGCCTGGAGTCGCGGGATTAACTACGAGCAGTACTTC.

The chain links TRBV28 to TRBJ2-7; D unclear. The germline gives CDR1 MDHEN, CDR2 SYDVKM. Trimming cost V 4 bases and J 0 bases, with 7 bases left between them. CDR3 length: 13 residues. CDR3 amino acids: CASSWASSYEQYF. For the CDR3, the DNA is TGTGCCAGCAGTTGGGCCAGCTCCTACGAGCAGTACTTC.

J is TRBJ2-5 and V is TRBV27; D might be TRBD2 (7 bases). The CDR3 contains 14 residues. Trimming left V 3 bases short and J 3 bases short, with 11 bases between. Germline CDR1 is MNHEY and CDR2 is SMNVEV (reference sequence). The CDR3 sequence: CASSFVGGEETQYF. CDR3 in DNA: TGTGCCAGCAGTTTTGTAGGGGGGGAAGAGACCCAGTACTTC.

The V and J genes are TRBV7-2 and TRBJ2-2; 14 nucleotides line up with TRBD2. Trimming removed 5 bases from V and 7 bases from J; junction bases left unmatched: 6. Germline V gene data show CDR1 as SGHTA and CDR2 as FQGNSA. CDR3 length: 16 residues. The CDR3 nucleotides read TGTGCCAGCAGCCAGACTAGCGGGAGGGCCAACGGGGAGCTGTTTTTT. Protein sequence: CASSQTSGRANGELFF.

This chain connects TRBV7-9 to TRBJ1-1, with 9 bases matching TRBD1. Losses at the gene ends were 1 base for V and 0 bases for J; bases not matched to a gene: 0. Germline CDR1 reads SEHNR; CDR2 reads FQNEAQ (reference sequence). The CDR3 spans 15 residues. The CDR3 DNA reads TGTGCCAGCAGCTTAGGGACAGGGGTGAACACTGAAGCTTTCTTT. Its translation: CASSLGTGVNTEAFF.

This rearrangement joins TRBV5-8 to TRBJ2-7; the D gene is possibly TRBD2 (5 bases). Germline assignment: CDR1 SGHTS and CDR2 YDEGEE. This CDR3 has 14 residues. With 4 bases removed from V and 0 bases from J, the gap between germline ends came to 11 bases. The DNA for the CDR3 is TGTGCCAGCAGCGTCCGGGGTAGCTCCTACGAGCAGTACTTC. Amino acids: CASSVRGSSYEQYF. The full variable domain, in which reference TRBV5-8 and TRBJ2-7 provide the parts outside the CDR3, is EAGVTQSPTHLIKTRGQQATLRCSPISGHTSVYWYQQALGLGLQFLLWYDEGEERNRGNFPPRFSGRQFPNYSSELNVNALELEDSALYLCASSVRGSSYEQYFGPGTRLTVT.

This sequence joins TRBV28 and TRBJ2-1; TRBD1 matches 8 bases. This CDR3 has 12 amino acids. Looked up from germline, CDR1 is MDHEN and CDR2 is SYDVKM. The junction had 2 bases not matched to a gene; V was cut back by 11 bases and J by 2 bases. CDR3 bases: TGTGCCTCGGGACAGGCCTACAATGAGCAGTTCTTC. Its translation: CASGQAYNEQFF.

This clone was seen a handful of times. The V and J genes are TRBV7-9 and TRBJ1-4; no clear D. The CDR3 spans 16 residues. Germline loops: CDR1 SEHNR, CDR2 FQNEAQ (reference sequence). Trimming pared 3 bases from V and 7 bases from J, leaving 18 bases between. CDR3 residues: CASSFTTVSFREKLFF. The DNA of the CDR3 is TGTGCCAGCAGCTTCACCACAGTGTCGTTTCGTGAAAAACTGTTTTTT.

The rearrangement uses TRBV6-1 and TRBJ1-2; weak D call: TRBD1 (5 bases). The CDR3 extends over 15 amino acids. CDR1 is MNHNS, CDR2 SASEGT, per germline. With 10 bases removed from V and 3 bases from J, the gap between germline ends came to 21 bases. The CDR3 DNA reads as TGTGCCACTCCGAAGGCGGGGGACCCCCACTATGGCTACACCTTC. Its protein is CATPKAGDPHYGYTF.

V usage is TRBV2 and J usage is TRBJ2-5, with 9 bases aligning to TRBD2. The trim removed 6 bases at V and 2 bases at J, leaving 7 bases unmatched. The CDR3 consists of 15 residues. The V gene's germline CDR1 is SNHLY and CDR2 FYNNEI. The CDR3 coding sequence is TGTGCCAGCAGAAGGTGGCGGGAGGGACAAGAGACCCAGTACTTC. This sequence encodes CASRRWREGQETQYF.

The chain recombines TRBV29-1 with TRBJ1-1; no definite D call. The CDR3 is 13 residues long. Germline-derived CDR1 and CDR2 are SQVTM and ANQGSEA. The germline V and J ends were trimmed by 2 bases and 4 bases, with 11 bases remaining between them. This CDR3 is CSVETESGTEAFF. For the CDR3, the DNA is TGCAGCGTTGAAACCGAGAGCGGCACTGAAGCTTTCTTT.

V is TRBV2 and J is TRBJ2-5, with unresolved D. The CDR3 extends over 13 amino acids. Germline lookup yields CDR1 SNHLY and CDR2 FYNNEI. Trimming shortened V by 4 bases and J by 2 bases, and 8 bases separated the two germline ends. The CDR3 bases are TGTGCCAGCAGTGGAGCAGCACAAGAGACCCAGTACTTC. This sequence encodes CASSGAAQETQYF. The full variable domain, its missing parts supplied by reference TRBV2 and TRBJ2-5, is EPEVTQTPSHQVTQMGQEVILRCVPISNHLYFYWYRQILGQKVEFLVSFYNNEISEKSEIFDDQFSVERPDGSNFTLKIRSTKLEDSAMYFCASSGAAQETQYFGPGTRLLVL.

The chain combines TRBV7-9 with TRBJ2-7, with 7 nucleotides matching TRBD2. V shed 5 bases, J shed 5 bases, and the junction held 9 bases outside the gene matches. The germline CDR1 and CDR2 sequences are SEHNR and FQNEAQ (reference sequence). The CDR3 contains 14 residues. The CDR3 loop reads CASSISGPEDEQYF. The DNA of the CDR3 is TGTGCCAGCAGCATTAGCGGGCCTGAGGACGAGCAGTACTTC. Full variable domain (missing parts from reference TRBV7-9 and TRBJ2-7): DTGVSQNPRHKITKRGQNVTFRCDPISEHNRLYWYRQTLGQGPEFLTYFQNEAQLEKSRLLSDRFSAERPKGSFSTLEIQRTEQGDSAMYLCASSISGPEDEQYFGPGTRLTVT.

The CDR3 sequence is CASSSGIGQLLSGANVLTF. Written as DNA, the CDR3 is TGCGCCAGCAGCTCTGGCATTGGACAGCTACTCTCTGGGGCCAACGTCCTGACTTTC. The V gene is TRBV5-1, the J gene TRBJ2-6; D possibly corresponds to TRBD1 (6 bases). The CDR3 loop spans 19 amino acids. Germline lookup yields CDR1 SGHRS and CDR2 YFSETQ. Between the trimmed V and J ends, which lost 3 bases and 0 bases, there was a span of 19 bases.

This clone appeared a single time. CDR3: CASTEGLGLAGVQYF. For the CDR3, the DNA is TGTGCCAGCACCGAAGGACTCGGACTAGCGGGAGTGCAGTACTTC. The chain couples TRBV18 to TRBJ2-7, with 13 bases matching TRBD2. In germline, CDR1 is KGHSH, CDR2 LQKENI. J was trimmed by 9 bases and V by 8 bases; bases with no gene match: 13. The CDR3 length is 15 residues.

The chain joins TRBV6-5 to TRBJ1-2; perhaps TRBD1 as D (6 bases). V shed 4 bases and J shed 4 bases, with 13 bases lying between them. This CDR3 comprises 14 residues. In germline, CDR1 is MNHEY, CDR2 SVGAGI. The CDR3 sequence is CASSFTGFAYGYTF. In nucleotides, the CDR3 is TGTGCCAGCAGTTTCACAGGGTTCGCCTATGGCTACACCTTC.

The chain couples TRBV30 to TRBJ1-5; TRBD1 agrees at 8 bases. The CDR3 totals 14 residues. Germline V gene sequence: CDR1 GTSNPN, CDR2 SVGIG (reference sequence). The V and J ends lost 3 bases and 7 bases, in that order; junction bases with no gene match: 8. The CDR3 bases are TGTGCCTGGAGCCGTGACAGGGGCGGACAGCCCCAGCATTTT. Amino acid sequence: CAWSRDRGGQPQHF.

The rearrangement uses TRBV27 and TRBJ1-3, with 7 bases that match TRBD1. CDR1 is MNHEY, CDR2 SMNVEV, per germline (reference sequence). With 2 bases clipped from V and 2 bases from J, the junction kept 3 bases outside the gene matches. This CDR3 region has 15 residues. CDR3 residues: CASSLQQGPGNTIYF. CDR3 nucleotides: TGTGCCAGCAGTTTACAACAGGGGCCTGGAAACACCATATATTTT.

V usage is TRBV27 and J usage is TRBJ1-5; tentatively, D is TRBD1 (5 bases). Trimming shortened V by 6 bases and J by 5 bases, and 11 bases separated the two germline ends. Germline-derived CDR1 and CDR2 are MNHEY and SMNVEV (reference sequence). The CDR3 runs to 13 residues. The CDR3 nucleotides read TGTGCCAGCAGCCTTCGGGGACATCAGCCCCAGCATTTT. Translation gives CASSLRGHQPQHF.

This chain joins TRBV7-2 and TRBJ2-5; 9 nucleotides line up with TRBD2. The germline CDR1 and CDR2 sequences are SGHTA and FQGNSA. V was clipped by 5 bases and J by 5 bases; unmatched bases: 9. The CDR3 extends over 15 amino acids. CDR3 loop: CASSPDSGSYETQYF. CDR3 bases: TGTGCCAGCAGCCCCGATAGCGGGAGTTATGAGACCCAGTACTTC.

The genes are TRBV10-2 and TRBJ2-5, with 11 bases fitting TRBD2. J lost 8 bases, V lost 6 bases, and 5 bases had no gene match. The CDR3 sequence is 13 residues long. Germline CDR1 is WSHSY and CDR2 is SAAADI. The CDR3 loop reads CASSLLAGATQYF. The CDR3 DNA reads TGCGCCAGCAGCCTACTAGCGGGAGCAACCCAGTACTTC.

The V and J genes are TRBV6-6 and TRBJ2-7; 10 bases are a match to TRBD1. This CDR3 contains 15 residues. J was trimmed by 2 bases and V by 6 bases; bases with no gene match: 7. CDR1 and CDR2 from the germline V gene are MNHNY and SVGAGI (reference sequence). The CDR3 protein is CASSMDRGEAYEQYF. The CDR3 nucleotides read TGTGCCAGCAGCATGGACAGGGGGGAGGCCTACGAGCAGTACTTC.

V is TRBV5-5 and J is TRBJ2-5; TRBD1 matches at 7 bases. Germline V CDR1 and CDR2: SGHKS, YYEKEE (reference sequence). This CDR3 has 16 amino acids. Trimming took 4 bases from V and 4 from J; bases not matched to a gene: 13. CDR3 protein: CASSPYLTGLVETQYF. CDR3 sequence (DNA): TGTGCCAGCAGCCCATACCTGACAGGGCTTGTAGAGACCCAGTACTTC.

The rearrangement uses TRBV2 and TRBJ2-5; D gene unclear. Judging by the DNA end, TRBJ2-7 fits better; the J call may be wrong. CDR1 SNHLY and CDR2 FYNNEI come from the germline V gene. The CDR3 is 13 residues long. CDR3 in DNA: TGTGCCAGCAGTGAACAAGCGTCCTACGAGCAGTACTTC. Protein sequence: CASSEQASYEQYF.

The CDR3 region is CASRGRSSGNTIYF. CDR3 coding DNA: TGTGCCAGCAGAGGCAGAAGCTCTGGAAACACCATATATTTT. The chain employs TRBV6-5 and TRBJ1-3; no clear D. Germline loops: CDR1 MNHEY, CDR2 SVGAGI. The CDR3 is 14 residues long. Between the trimmed V and J ends, which lost 6 bases and 0 bases, there was a span of 9 bases.